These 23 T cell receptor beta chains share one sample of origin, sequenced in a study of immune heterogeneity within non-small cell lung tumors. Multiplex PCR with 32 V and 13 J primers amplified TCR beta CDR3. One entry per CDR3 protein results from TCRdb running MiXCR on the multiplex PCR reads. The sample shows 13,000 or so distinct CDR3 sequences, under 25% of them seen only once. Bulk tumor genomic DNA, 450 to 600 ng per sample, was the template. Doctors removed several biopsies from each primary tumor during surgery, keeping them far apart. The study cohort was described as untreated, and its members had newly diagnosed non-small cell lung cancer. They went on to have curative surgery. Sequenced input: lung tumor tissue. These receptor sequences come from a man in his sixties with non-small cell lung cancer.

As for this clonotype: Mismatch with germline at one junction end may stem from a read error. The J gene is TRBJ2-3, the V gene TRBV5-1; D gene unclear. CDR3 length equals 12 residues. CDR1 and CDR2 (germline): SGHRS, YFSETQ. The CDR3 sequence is CASSLPTYTQYF. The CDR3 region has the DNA TGCGCCAGCAGCTTACCCACATATACGCAGTATTTT.

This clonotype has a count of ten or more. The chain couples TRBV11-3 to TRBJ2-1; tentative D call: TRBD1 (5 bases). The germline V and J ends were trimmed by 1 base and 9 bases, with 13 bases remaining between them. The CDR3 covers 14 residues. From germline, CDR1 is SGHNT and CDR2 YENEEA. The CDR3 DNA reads TGTGCCAGCAGCTTAGGTGGGGCAGGGTCTGAGCAGTTCTTC. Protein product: CASSLGGAGSEQFF.

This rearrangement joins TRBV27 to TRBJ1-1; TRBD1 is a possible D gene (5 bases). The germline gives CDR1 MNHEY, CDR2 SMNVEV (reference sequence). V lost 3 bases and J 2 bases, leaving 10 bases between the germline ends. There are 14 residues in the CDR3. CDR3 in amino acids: CASSLGGVNTEAFF. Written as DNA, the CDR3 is TGTGCCAGCAGTTTGGGGGGGGTAAACACTGAAGCTTTCTTT.

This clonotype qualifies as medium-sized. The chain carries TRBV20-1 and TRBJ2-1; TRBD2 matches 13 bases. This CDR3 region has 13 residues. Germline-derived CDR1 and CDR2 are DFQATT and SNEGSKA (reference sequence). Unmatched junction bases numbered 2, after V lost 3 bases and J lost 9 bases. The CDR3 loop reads CSARGLAGTEQFF. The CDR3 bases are TGCAGTGCTAGGGGACTAGCGGGAACTGAGCAGTTCTTC.

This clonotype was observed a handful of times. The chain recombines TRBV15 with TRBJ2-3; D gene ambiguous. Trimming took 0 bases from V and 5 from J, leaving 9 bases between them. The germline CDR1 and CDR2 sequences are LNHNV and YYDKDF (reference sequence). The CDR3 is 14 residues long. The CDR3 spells CATSRDRVGDTQYF. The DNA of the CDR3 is TGTGCCACCAGCAGAGACCGGGTGGGAGATACGCAGTATTTT.

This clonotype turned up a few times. The CDR3 DNA reads TGTGCCAGTAGTCACCCTTCTTTGGGGGAGGCTTTCTTT. Translated: CASSHPSLGEAFF. The chain carries TRBV19 and TRBJ1-1, with D possibly matching TRBD1 (5 bases). Germline V gene lookup returns CDR1 LNHDA and CDR2 SQIVND (reference sequence). V was trimmed by 5 bases and J by 11 bases, leaving 18 bases between them. The CDR3 has 13 residues.

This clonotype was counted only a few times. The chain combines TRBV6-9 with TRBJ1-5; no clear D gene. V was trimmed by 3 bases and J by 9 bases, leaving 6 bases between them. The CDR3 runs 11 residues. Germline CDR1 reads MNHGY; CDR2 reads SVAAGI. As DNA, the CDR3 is TGTGCCAGCAGTTACGAGGGGCCCCAGCATTTT. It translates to CASSYEGPQHF.

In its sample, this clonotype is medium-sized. CDR3 coding DNA: TGTGCCAGCAGCTTAGTGGGGCCCTACGAGCAGTACTTC. It codes for CASSLVGPYEQYF. The genes are TRBV7-8 and TRBJ2-7; a possible D gene is TRBD1 (5 bases). The CDR3 covers 13 residues. Germline values: CDR1 SGHVS, CDR2 FQNEAQ. The V end was cut by 1 base, the J end by 2 bases, with 6 bases between. Based on the CDR3 plus reference TRBV7-8 and TRBJ2-7, the full variable domain is GAGVSQSPRYKVAKRGQDVALRCDPISGHVSLFWYQQALGQGPEFLTYFQNEAQLDKSGLPSDRFFAERPEGSVSTLKIQRTQQEDSAVYLCASSLVGPYEQYFGPGTRLTVT.

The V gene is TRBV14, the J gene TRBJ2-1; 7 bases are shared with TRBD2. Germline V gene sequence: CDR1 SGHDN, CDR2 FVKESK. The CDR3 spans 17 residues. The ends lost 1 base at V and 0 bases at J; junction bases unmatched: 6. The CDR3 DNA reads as TGTGCCAGCAGCCAAGTTTTTGGCGGGAGCTCCTACAATGAGCAGTTCTTC. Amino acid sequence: CASSQVFGGSSYNEQFF.

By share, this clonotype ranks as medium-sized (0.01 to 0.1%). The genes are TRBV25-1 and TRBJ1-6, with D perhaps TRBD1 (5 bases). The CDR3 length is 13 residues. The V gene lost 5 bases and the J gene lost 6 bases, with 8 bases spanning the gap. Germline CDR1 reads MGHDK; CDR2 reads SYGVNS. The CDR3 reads CASSRGTNSPLHF. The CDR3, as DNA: TGTGCCAGCAGTCGAGGGACTAATTCACCCCTCCACTTT. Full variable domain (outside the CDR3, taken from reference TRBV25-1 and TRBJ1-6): EADIYQTPRYLVIGTGKKITLECSQTMGHDKMYWYQQDPGMELHLIHYSYGVNSTEKGDLSSESTVSRIRTEHFPLTLESARPSHTSQYLCASSRGTNSPLHFGNGTRLTVT.

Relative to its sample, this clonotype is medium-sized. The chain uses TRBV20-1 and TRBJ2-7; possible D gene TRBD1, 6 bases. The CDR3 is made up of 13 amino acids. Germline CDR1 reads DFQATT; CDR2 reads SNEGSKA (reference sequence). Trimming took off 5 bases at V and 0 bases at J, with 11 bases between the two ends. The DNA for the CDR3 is TGCAGTGCTGGTACAGGGAACTCCTACGAGCAGTACTTC. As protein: CSAGTGNSYEQYF.

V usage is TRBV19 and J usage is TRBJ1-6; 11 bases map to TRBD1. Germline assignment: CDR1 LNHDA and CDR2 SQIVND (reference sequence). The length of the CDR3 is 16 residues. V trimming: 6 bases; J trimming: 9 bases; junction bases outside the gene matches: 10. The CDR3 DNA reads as TGTGCCAGTAGAGACACCGGGACAGGGGGAACTTCACCCCTCCACTTT. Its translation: CASRDTGTGGTSPLHF.

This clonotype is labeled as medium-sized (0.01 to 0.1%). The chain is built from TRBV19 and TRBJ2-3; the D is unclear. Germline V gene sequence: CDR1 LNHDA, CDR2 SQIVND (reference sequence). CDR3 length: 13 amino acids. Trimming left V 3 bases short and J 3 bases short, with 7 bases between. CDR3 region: CASSIRGTDTQYF. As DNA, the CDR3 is TGTGCCAGTAGTATCCGCGGAACAGATACGCAGTATTTT.

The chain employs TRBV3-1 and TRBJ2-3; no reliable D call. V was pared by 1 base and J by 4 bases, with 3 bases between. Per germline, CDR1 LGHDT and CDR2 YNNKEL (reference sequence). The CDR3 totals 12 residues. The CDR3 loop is CASSQGPDTQYF. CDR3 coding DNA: TGTGCCAGCAGCCAAGGACCAGATACGCAGTATTTT.

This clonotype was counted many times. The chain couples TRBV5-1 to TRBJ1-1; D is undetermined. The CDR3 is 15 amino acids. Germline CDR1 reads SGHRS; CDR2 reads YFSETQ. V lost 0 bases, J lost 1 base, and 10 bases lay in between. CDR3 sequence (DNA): TGCGCCAGCAGCTTGGAATGGGCACAGAACACTGAAGCTTTCTTT. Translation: CASSLEWAQNTEAFF.

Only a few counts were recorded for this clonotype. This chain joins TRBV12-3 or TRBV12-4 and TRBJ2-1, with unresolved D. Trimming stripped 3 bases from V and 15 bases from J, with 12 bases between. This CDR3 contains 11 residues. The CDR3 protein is CASSFDRVRFF. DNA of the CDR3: TGTGCCAGCAGTTTTGATAGGGTAAGGTTCTTC.

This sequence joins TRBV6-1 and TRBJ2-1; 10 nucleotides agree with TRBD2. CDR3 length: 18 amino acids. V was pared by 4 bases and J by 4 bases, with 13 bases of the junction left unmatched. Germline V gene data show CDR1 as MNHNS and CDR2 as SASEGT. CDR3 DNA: TGTGCCAGCAGTGCCAAGGGGGCCGCACTAGCGGGGTACAATGAGCAGTTCTTC. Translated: CASSAKGAALAGYNEQFF.

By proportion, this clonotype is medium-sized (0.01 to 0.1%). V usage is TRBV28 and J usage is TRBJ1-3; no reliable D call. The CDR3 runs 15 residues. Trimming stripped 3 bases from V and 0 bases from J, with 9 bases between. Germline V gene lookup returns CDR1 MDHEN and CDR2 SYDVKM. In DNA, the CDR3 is TGTGCCAGCAGTTTTAGGTGGAGCTCTGGAAACACCATATATTTT. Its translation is CASSFRWSSGNTIYF. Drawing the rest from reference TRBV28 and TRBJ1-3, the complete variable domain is DVKVTQSSRYLVKRTGEKVFLECVQDMDHENMFWYRQDPGLGLRLIYFSYDVKMKEKGDIPEGYSVSREKKERFSLILESASTNQTSMYLCASSFRWSSGNTIYFGEGSWLTVV.

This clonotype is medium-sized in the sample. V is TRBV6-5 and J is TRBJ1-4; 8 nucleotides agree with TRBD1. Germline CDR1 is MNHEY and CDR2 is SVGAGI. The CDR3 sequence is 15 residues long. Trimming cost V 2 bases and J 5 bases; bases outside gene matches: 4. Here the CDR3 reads CASSYTTGDNEKLFF. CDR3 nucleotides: TGTGCCAGCAGTTACACGACAGGGGACAATGAAAAACTGTTTTTT.

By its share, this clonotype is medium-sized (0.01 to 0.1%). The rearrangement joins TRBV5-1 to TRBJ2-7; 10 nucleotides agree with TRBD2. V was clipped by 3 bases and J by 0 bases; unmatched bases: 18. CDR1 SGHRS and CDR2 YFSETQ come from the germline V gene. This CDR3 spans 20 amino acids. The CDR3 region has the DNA TGCGCCAGCAGCTCCACCCAAGCCCCCATAGCGGGAGGCGCCTCCTACGAGCAGTACTTC. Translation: CASSSTQAPIAGGASYEQYF. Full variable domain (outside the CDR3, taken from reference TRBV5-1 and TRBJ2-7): KAGVTQTPRYLIKTRGQQVTLSCSPISGHRSVSWYQQTPGQGLQFLFEYFSETQRNKGNFPGRFSGRQFSNSRSEMNVSTLELGDSALYLCASSSTQAPIAGGASYEQYFGPGTRLTVT.

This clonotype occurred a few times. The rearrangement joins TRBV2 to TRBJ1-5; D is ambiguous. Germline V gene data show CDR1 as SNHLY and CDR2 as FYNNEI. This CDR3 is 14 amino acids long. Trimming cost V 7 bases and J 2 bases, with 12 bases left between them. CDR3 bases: TGTGCCAGCACCGTCCCAGGTGGCAATCAGCCCCAGCATTTT. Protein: CASTVPGGNQPQHF.

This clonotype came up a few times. The CDR3 coding sequence is TGTGCCAGCAGTCTGACGTGGAAACTCTACGAGCAGTACTTC. It is translated as CASSLTWKLYEQYF. V usage is TRBV5-6 and J usage is TRBJ2-7; D remains ambiguous. The CDR3 covers 14 residues. The ends were cut back, 5 bases at V and 3 bases at J, with 15 bases in the middle. Germline CDR1 reads SGHDT; CDR2 reads YYEEEE.

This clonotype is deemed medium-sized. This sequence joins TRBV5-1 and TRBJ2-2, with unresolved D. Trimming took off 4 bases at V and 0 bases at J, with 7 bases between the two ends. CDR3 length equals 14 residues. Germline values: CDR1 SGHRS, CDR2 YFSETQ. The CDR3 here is CASSVQTNTGELFF. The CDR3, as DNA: TGCGCCAGCAGCGTTCAGACGAACACCGGGGAGCTGTTTTTT. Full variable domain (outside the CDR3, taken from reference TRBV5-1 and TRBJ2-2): KAGVTQTPRYLIKTRGQQVTLSCSPISGHRSVSWYQQTPGQGLQFLFEYFSETQRNKGNFPGRFSGRQFSNSRSEMNVSTLELGDSALYLCASSVQTNTGELFFGEGSRLTVL.